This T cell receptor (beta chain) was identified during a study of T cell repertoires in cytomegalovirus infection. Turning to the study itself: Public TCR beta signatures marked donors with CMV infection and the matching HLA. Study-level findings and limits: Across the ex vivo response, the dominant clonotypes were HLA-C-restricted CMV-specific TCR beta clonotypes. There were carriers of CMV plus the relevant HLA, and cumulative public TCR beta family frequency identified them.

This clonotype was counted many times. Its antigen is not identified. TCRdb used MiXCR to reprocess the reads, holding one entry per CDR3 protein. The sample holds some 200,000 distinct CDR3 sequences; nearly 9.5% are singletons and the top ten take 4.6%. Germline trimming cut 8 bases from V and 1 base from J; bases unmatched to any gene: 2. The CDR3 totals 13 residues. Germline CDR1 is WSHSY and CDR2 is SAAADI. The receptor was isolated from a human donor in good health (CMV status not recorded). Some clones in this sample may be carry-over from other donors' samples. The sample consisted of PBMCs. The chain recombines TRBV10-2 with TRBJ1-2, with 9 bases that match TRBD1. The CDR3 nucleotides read TGCGCCAGCGGGACAGGGATTAACTATGGCTACACCTTC. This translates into CASGTGINYGYTF.